These T cell receptor beta chains were read from a single sample in a study of persistence of HIV-infected CD4 T cells. The method was immunoSEQ multiplex PCR; TCRdb's version includes in-frame clones alone and lacks a portion of them. This repertoire shows roughly 48,000 clones, 88% found once; its top ten account for over 0.45%. The antigens of these receptors remain unknown. Material: CD4+ T cells sorted from PBMCs after approximately 20-hour stimulation, obtained from a patient who received antiretroviral therapy. All receptors derive from an adult woman with HIV who was CMV-seropositive. The CDR3 runs from the conserved cysteine through the conserved F or W. The order of the fields is CDR3 DNA, CDR3 protein, D gene, V gene, J gene, clone size. D genes are given only for firm matches. Some rows have no size entry. The others give once, few or many, or a class for an expanded clone.

CDR3 DNA: TGTGCCAGCAGCTTGGCCCGATCGGGGGGGCCCCCCGGGGAGCTGTTTTTT
CDR3 protein: CASSLARSGGPPGELFF
D gene: TRBD2
V gene: TRBV5-4
J gene: TRBJ2-2
clone size: NA

CDR3 DNA: TGCGCCAGCAGCTTGGCCGGGACAGGGGGAGAGACCCAGTACTTC
CDR3 protein: CASSLAGTGGETQYF
D gene: TRBD1
V gene: TRBV5-1
J gene: TRBJ2-5
clone size: NA

CDR3 DNA: TGTGCCAGCAGGACTGGACAGGGGGAAGAGACCCAGTACTTC
CDR3 protein: CASRTGQGEETQYF
D gene: TRBD1
V gene: TRBV5-5
J gene: TRBJ2-5
clone size: NA

CDR3 DNA: TGTGCCTGGATCTTAGGAGCCACAGATACGCAGTATTTT
CDR3 protein: CAWILGATDTQYF
D gene: NA
V gene: TRBV30
J gene: TRBJ2-3
clone size: once

CDR3 DNA: TGTGCCAGTAGTATAGACAGGTCATATGGCTACACCTTC
CDR3 protein: CASSIDRSYGYTF
D gene: NA
V gene: TRBV19
J gene: TRBJ1-2
clone size: NA

CDR3 DNA: TGTGCCAGCAGTGAGTTCGGGGGGGCCTTGTTCTTC
CDR3 protein: CASSEFGGALFF
D gene: TRBD2
V gene: TRBV6-4
J gene: TRBJ2-1
clone size: NA

CDR3 DNA: TGCAGTGCTAGTCAAGGAAACACCATATATTTT
CDR3 protein: CSASQGNTIYF
D gene: NA
V gene: TRBV20-1
J gene: TRBJ1-3
clone size: NA

CDR3 DNA: TGTGCCAGCAGCTTAGCAATGACTAGCGGGGGCTATGAGCAGTTCTTC
CDR3 protein: CASSLAMTSGGYEQFF
D gene: TRBD2
V gene: TRBV7-2
J gene: TRBJ2-1
clone size: NA

CDR3 DNA: TGTGCCAGCAGATTACAGGGAGATACGCAGTATTTT
CDR3 protein: CASRLQGDTQYF
D gene: NA
V gene: TRBV2
J gene: TRBJ2-3
clone size: NA

CDR3 DNA: TGTGCCATCAGTGACTGGGACGGAGCTAACTATGGCTACACCTTC
CDR3 protein: CAISDWDGANYGYTF
D gene: NA
V gene: TRBV10-3
J gene: TRBJ1-2
clone size: NA

CDR3 DNA: TGTGCCAGCAGTCTCCAACTAGCGGGGTTAGAGACCCAGTACTTC
CDR3 protein: CASSLQLAGLETQYF
D gene: TRBD2
V gene: TRBV2
J gene: TRBJ2-5
clone size: NA

CDR3 DNA: TGTGCCAGCAGCTTAGCTTTGGGTGGCGGGGGGGCAGATACGCAGTATTTT
CDR3 protein: CASSLALGGGGADTQYF
D gene: TRBD2
V gene: TRBV7-8
J gene: TRBJ2-3
clone size: NA

CDR3 DNA: TGTGCCAGCAGCCAAGACCTTCTGCGGGGGGGGAATGAGCAGTTCTTC
CDR3 protein: CASSQDLLRGGNEQFF
D gene: TRBD2
V gene: TRBV3-1/TRBV3-2
J gene: TRBJ2-1
clone size: NA

CDR3 DNA: TGTGCCAGCAGTGGCCTCCCCATTCCGGGCGCCCGGGATACGCAGTATTTT
CDR3 protein: CASSGLPIPGARDTQYF
D gene: NA
V gene: TRBV2
J gene: TRBJ2-3
clone size: NA

CDR3 DNA: TGTGCCTGGAGTGGGAACGGCGGGACTGAAGCTTTCTTT
CDR3 protein: CAWSGNGGTEAFF
D gene: NA
V gene: TRBV30
J gene: TRBJ1-1
clone size: NA

CDR3 DNA: TGCAGTGCTAGTGGTAGGGACACTGAAGCTTTCTTT
CDR3 protein: CSASGRDTEAFF
D gene: NA
V gene: TRBV20-1
J gene: TRBJ1-1
clone size: NA

CDR3 DNA: TGTGCCACCAGCAGAGGAGAAAGATACAATGAGCAGTTCTTC
CDR3 protein: CATSRGERYNEQFF
D gene: NA
V gene: TRBV15
J gene: TRBJ2-1
clone size: NA

CDR3 DNA: TGTGCCAGCAGTGGGGGCGCCGGCTATGGCTACACCTTC
CDR3 protein: CASSGGAGYGYTF
D gene: NA
V gene: TRBV2
J gene: TRBJ1-2
clone size: NA

CDR3 DNA: TGCGCCAGCAGGGGACAGGGCGAAGGGCAGCCCCAGCATTTT
CDR3 protein: CASRGQGEGQPQHF
D gene: TRBD1
V gene: TRBV10-1
J gene: TRBJ1-5
clone size: NA

CDR3 DNA: TGCAGCGTTGACGGACCGAGCATGAACACTGAAGCTTTCTTT
CDR3 protein: CSVDGPSMNTEAFF
D gene: NA
V gene: TRBV29-1
J gene: TRBJ1-1
clone size: NA

CDR3 DNA: TGCGCCAGCAGCCAGACGAGGACAGTCTCGGCTGAAGCTTTCTTT
CDR3 protein: CASSQTRTVSAEAFF
D gene: NA
V gene: TRBV4-1
J gene: TRBJ1-1
clone size: NA

CDR3 DNA: TGTGCCAGCAGCTTAGAGAGAGGGACCACTAGAAGGGAGCTGTTTTTT
CDR3 protein: CASSLERGTTRRELFF
D gene: NA
V gene: TRBV11-3
J gene: TRBJ2-2
clone size: NA

CDR3 DNA: TGTGCCAGCAGTGAGCAGGGTCAGACCAAAAACATTCAGTACTTC
CDR3 protein: CASSEQGQTKNIQYF
D gene: NA
V gene: TRBV6-1
J gene: TRBJ2-4
clone size: once

CDR3 DNA: TGTGCCAGTAGTCGATGGGATGACAGGGGCAACGTCCTGACTTTC
CDR3 protein: CASSRWDDRGNVLTF
D gene: TRBD1
V gene: TRBV19
J gene: TRBJ2-6
clone size: NA

CDR3 DNA: TGTGCCAGCAGCAAGGGGCGTAAAATAGATACGCAGTATTTT
CDR3 protein: CASSKGRKIDTQYF
D gene: NA
V gene: TRBV21-1
J gene: TRBJ2-3
clone size: NA

CDR3 DNA: TGTGCCAGCAGCCAAACTCTGCACGGCTACACCTTC
CDR3 protein: CASSQTLHGYTF
D gene: NA
V gene: TRBV3-1/TRBV3-2
J gene: TRBJ1-2
clone size: NA

CDR3 DNA: TGTGCCACCAGGGACAGGGGGACGAACACCGGGGAGCTGTTTTTT
CDR3 protein: CATRDRGTNTGELFF
D gene: TRBD1
V gene: TRBV24-1
J gene: TRBJ2-2
clone size: NA

CDR3 DNA: TGTGCCAGCTCGGGGAGACAGGGGGCGGTTGCTAATGAGCAGTTCTTC
CDR3 protein: CASSGRQGAVANEQFF
D gene: TRBD1
V gene: TRBV18
J gene: TRBJ2-1
clone size: once

CDR3 DNA: TGTGCCAGCAGTCCTGACAGGGTTGGCAATCAGCCCCAGCATTTT
CDR3 protein: CASSPDRVGNQPQHF
D gene: TRBD1
V gene: TRBV6-5
J gene: TRBJ1-5
clone size: NA

CDR3 DNA: TGCAGCGTTTGGTTGGCAGGGGGCAGCACTGAAGCTTTCTTT
CDR3 protein: CSVWLAGGSTEAFF
D gene: TRBD1
V gene: TRBV29-1
J gene: TRBJ1-1
clone size: NA

CDR3 DNA: TGTGCCAGCAGTGGGACAGGGCTCACTGAAGCTTTCTTT
CDR3 protein: CASSGTGLTEAFF
D gene: TRBD1
V gene: TRBV2
J gene: TRBJ1-1
clone size: NA

CDR3 DNA: TGTGCCAGTAGTATGCCTCGGACAGGTGGGGTATCACCCCTCCACTTT
CDR3 protein: CASSMPRTGGVSPLHF
D gene: TRBD1
V gene: TRBV19
J gene: TRBJ1-6
clone size: NA

CDR3 DNA: TGCGCCAGCAGCCAACGGGGGGCAGGGGAGGTGGTAGCTTTCTTT
CDR3 protein: CASSQRGAGEVVAFF
D gene: NA
V gene: TRBV4-1
J gene: TRBJ1-1
clone size: NA